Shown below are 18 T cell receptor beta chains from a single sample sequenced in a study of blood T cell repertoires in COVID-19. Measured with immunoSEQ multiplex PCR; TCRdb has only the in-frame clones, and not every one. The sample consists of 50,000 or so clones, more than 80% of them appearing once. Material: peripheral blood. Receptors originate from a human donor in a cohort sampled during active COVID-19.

In DNA form, the CDR3 reads TGTGCCAGCAAGGACAGATCTAATGAAAAACTGTTTTTT. It yields the protein CASKDRSNEKLFF. This chain connects TRBV5-4 to TRBJ1-4; the D gene is possibly TRBD1 (6 bases). The germline V gene encodes CDR1 SGHNT and CDR2 YYREEE (reference sequence). The CDR3 extends over 13 amino acids. V was clipped by 6 bases and J by 3 bases, with 9 bases between them. Looking up the rest from reference TRBV5-4 and TRBJ1-4 gives the full variable domain: ETGVTQSPTHLIKTRGQQVTLRCSSQSGHNTVSWYQQALGQGPQFIFQYYREEENGRGNFPPRFSGLQFPNYSSELNVNALELDDSALYLCASKDRSNEKLFFGSGTQLSVL.

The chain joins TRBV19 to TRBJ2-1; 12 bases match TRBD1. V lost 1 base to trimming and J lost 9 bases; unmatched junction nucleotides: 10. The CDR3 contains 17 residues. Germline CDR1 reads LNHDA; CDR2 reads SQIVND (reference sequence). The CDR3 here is CASSIVKWGQGAREQFF. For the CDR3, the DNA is TGTGCCAGTAGTATAGTCAAGTGGGGACAGGGGGCGCGTGAGCAGTTCTTC.

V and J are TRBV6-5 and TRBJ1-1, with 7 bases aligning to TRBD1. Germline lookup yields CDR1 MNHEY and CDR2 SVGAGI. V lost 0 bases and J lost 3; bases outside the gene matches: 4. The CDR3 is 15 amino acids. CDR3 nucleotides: TGTGCCAGCAGTTACTCGGTCAGGGGGGACACTGAAGCTTTCTTT. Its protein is CASSYSVRGDTEAFF.

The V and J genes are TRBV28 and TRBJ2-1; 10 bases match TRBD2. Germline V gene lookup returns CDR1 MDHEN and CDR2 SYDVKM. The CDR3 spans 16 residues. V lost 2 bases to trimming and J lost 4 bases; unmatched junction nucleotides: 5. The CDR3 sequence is CASSLGSSGGYNEQFF. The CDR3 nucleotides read TGTGCCAGCAGTTTAGGTTCTAGCGGGGGATACAATGAGCAGTTCTTC.

The CDR3 reads CASSSTGNSPLHF. The CDR3 coding sequence is TGTGCCAGCAGCTCCACGGGAAATTCACCCCTCCACTTT. The rearrangement links TRBV11-3 to TRBJ1-6, with D unclear. Per the germline V gene, CDR1 is SGHNT and CDR2 is YENEEA. The CDR3 covers 13 residues. Deletions cut 4 bases from V and 7 bases from J, with 8 bases between.

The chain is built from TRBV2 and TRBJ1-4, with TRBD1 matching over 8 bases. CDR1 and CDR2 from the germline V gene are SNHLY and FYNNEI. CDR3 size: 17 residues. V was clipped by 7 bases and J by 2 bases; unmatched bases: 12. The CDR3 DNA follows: TGTGCCAGCACTAAGGAGGGCAGGGGGCCCACTAATGAAAAACTGTTTTTT. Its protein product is CASTKEGRGPTNEKLFF. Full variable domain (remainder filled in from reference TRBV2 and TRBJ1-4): EPEVTQTPSHQVTQMGQEVILRCVPISNHLYFYWYRQILGQKVEFLVSFYNNEISEKSEIFDDQFSVERPDGSNFTLKIRSTKLEDSAMYFCASTKEGRGPTNEKLFFGSGTQLSVL.

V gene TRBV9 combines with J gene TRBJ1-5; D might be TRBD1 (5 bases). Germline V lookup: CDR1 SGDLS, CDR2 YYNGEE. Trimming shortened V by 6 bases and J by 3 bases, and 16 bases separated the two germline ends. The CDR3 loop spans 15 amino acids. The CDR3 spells CASTKGVADNQPQHF. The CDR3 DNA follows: TGTGCCAGCACCAAAGGGGTGGCAGACAATCAGCCCCAGCATTTT.

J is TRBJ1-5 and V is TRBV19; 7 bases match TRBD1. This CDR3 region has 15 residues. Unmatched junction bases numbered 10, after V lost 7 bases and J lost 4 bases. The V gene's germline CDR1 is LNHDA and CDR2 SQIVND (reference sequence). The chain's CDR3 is CASKTSGGSNQPQHF. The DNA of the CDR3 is TGTGCCAGTAAGACCTCAGGGGGTTCGAATCAGCCCCAGCATTTT. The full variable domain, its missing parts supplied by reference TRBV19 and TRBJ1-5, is DGGITQSPKYLFRKEGQNVTLSCEQNLNHDAMYWYRQDPGQGLRLIYYSQIVNDFQKGDIAEGYSVSREKKESFPLTVTSAQKNPTAFYLCASKTSGGSNQPQHFGDGTRLSIL.

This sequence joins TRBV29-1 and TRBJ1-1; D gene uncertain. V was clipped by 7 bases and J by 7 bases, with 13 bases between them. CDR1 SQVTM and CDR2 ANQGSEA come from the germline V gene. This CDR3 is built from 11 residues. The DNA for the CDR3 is TGCAGCGCTGGCCGAGGAGGTGAAGCTTTCTTT. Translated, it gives CSAGRGGEAFF.

As DNA, the CDR3 is TGTGCCTGGGCGGGACAGGGACATCAGCCCCAGCATTTT. Amino acids: CAWAGQGHQPQHF. The chain joins TRBV30 to TRBJ1-5, with 9 bases identical to TRBD1. J lost 5 bases, V lost 5 bases, and 4 bases had no gene match. Germline CDR1 is GTSNPN and CDR2 is SVGIG (reference sequence). This CDR3 is built from 13 residues.

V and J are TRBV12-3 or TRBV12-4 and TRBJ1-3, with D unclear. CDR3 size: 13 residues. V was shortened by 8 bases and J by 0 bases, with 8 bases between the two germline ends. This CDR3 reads CASYSHSGNTIYF. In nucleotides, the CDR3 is TGTGCCAGCTACAGCCACTCTGGAAACACCATATATTTT.

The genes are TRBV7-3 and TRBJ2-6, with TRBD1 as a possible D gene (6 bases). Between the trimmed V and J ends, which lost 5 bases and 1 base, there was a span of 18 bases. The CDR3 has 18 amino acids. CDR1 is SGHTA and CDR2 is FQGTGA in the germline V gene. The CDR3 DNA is TGTGCCAGCAGCCCTATGGGGGCAGGGGTATCTGGGGCCAACGTCCTGACTTTC. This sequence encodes CASSPMGAGVSGANVLTF.

In DNA form, the CDR3 reads TGTGCAAGTCGCCCCGGGACTAGCGGGAGTTTTAGCTACGAGCAGTACTTC. It is translated as CASRPGTSGSFSYEQYF. J is TRBJ2-7 and V is TRBV12-2; the D segment call TRBD2 is taken from the table without a DNA check. TRBV12-2 is noted as a pseudogene. This CDR3 spans 17 amino acids.

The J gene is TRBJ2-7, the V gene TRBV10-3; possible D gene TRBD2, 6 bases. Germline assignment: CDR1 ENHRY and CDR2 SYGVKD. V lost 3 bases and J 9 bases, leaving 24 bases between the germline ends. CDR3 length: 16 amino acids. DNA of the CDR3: TGTGCCATCAGTGACGGCACGGGAGCGAACCTACGATCGCAGTACTTC. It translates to CAISDGTGANLRSQYF.

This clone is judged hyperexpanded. The CDR3 loop is CASSLTGTSGGGTDTQYF. CDR3 sequence (DNA): TGTGCCAGCAGCTTAACGGGGACTAGCGGGGGGGGCACAGATACGCAGTATTTT. The chain employs TRBV13 and TRBJ2-3; 16 nucleotides line up with TRBD2. The CDR3 is made up of 18 amino acids. Germline V gene sequence: CDR1 PRHDT, CDR2 FYEKMQ (reference sequence). Trimming at V came to 2 bases and at J to 1 base, leaving 3 bases not matched to a gene.

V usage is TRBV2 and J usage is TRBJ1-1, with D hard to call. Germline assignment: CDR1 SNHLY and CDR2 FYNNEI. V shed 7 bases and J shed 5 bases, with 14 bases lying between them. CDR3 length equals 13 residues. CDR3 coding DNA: TGTGCCAGCACATCAGATGTTGGTACTGAAGCTTTCTTT. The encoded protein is CASTSDVGTEAFF.

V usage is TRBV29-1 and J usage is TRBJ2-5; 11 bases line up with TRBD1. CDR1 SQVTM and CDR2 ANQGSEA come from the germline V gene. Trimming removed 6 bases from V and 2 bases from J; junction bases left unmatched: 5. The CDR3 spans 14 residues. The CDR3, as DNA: TGCAGCGTCAGAGGGACAGGGGGACAAGAGACCCAGTACTTC. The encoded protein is CSVRGTGGQETQYF.

CDR3 residues: CASSGGQGSSYNEQFF. The CDR3 coding sequence is TGTGCCAGCAGTGGGGGACAGGGGAGCTCCTACAATGAGCAGTTCTTC. This rearrangement joins TRBV2 to TRBJ2-1, with 10 bases identical to TRBD1. Looked up from germline, CDR1 is SNHLY and CDR2 is FYNNEI. Trimming removed 4 bases from V and 0 bases from J; junction bases left unmatched: 3. The CDR3 covers 16 residues.